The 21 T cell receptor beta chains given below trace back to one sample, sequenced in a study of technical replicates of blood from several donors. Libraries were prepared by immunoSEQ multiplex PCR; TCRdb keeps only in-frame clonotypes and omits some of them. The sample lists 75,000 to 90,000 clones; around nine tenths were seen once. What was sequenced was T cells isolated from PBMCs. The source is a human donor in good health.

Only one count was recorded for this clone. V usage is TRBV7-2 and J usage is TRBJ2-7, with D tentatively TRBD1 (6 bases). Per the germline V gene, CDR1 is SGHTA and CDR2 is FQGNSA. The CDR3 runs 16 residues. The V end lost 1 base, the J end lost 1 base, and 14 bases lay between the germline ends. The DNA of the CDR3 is TGTGCCAGCAGCTTAGAGGGGGTTATACGATCCTACGAGCAGTACTTC. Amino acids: CASSLEGVIRSYEQYF.

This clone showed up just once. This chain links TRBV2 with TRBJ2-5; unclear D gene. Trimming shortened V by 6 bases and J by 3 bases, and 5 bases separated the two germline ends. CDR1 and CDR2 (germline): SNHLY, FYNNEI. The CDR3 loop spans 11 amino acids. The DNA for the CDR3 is TGTGCCAGCAGGGTAGAAGAGACCCAGTACTTC. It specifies CASRVEETQYF.

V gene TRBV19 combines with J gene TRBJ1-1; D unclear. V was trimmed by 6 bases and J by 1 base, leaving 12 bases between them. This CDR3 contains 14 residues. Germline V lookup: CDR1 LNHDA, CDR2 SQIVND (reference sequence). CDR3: CASRRAKKNTEAFF. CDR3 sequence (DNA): TGTGCCAGTAGGCGCGCCAAAAAGAACACTGAAGCTTTCTTT. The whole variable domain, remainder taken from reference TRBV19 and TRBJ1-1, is DGGITQSPKYLFRKEGQNVTLSCEQNLNHDAMYWYRQDPGQGLRLIYYSQIVNDFQKGDIAEGYSVSREKKESFPLTVTSAQKNPTAFYLCASRRAKKNTEAFFGQGTRLTVV.

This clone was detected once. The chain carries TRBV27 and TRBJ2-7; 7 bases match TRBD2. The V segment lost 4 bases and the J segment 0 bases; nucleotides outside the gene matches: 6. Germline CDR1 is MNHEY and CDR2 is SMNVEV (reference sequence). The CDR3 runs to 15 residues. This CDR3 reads CASSSAGLASYEQYF. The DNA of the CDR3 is TGTGCCAGCAGTTCAGCGGGATTGGCCTCCTACGAGCAGTACTTC.

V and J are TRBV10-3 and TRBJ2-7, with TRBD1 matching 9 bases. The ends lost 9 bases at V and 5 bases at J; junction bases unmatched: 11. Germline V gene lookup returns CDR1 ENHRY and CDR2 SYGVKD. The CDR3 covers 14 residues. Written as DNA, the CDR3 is TGTGCCATTTCAGCCGGGACAGGGCTGGACGAGCAGTACTTC. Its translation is CAISAGTGLDEQYF.

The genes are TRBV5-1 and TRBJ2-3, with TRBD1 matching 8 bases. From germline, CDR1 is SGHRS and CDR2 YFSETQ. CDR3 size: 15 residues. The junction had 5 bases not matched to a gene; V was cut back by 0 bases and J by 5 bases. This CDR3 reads CASSLVGQGGDTQYF. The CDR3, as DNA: TGCGCCAGCAGCTTGGTTGGACAGGGTGGAGATACGCAGTATTTT.

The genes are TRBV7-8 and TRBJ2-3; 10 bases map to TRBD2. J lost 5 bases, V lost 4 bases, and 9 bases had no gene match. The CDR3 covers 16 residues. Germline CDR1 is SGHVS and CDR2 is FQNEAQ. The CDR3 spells CASSWRHRLAGDTQYF. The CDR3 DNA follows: TGTGCCAGCAGCTGGAGACATCGACTAGCGGGAGATACGCAGTATTTT.

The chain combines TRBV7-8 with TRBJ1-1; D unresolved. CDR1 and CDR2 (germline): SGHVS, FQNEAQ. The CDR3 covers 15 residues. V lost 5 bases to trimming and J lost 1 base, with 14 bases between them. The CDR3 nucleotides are TGTGCCAGCAGCCGTAGGGAGGGCTCGAACACTGAAGCTTTCTTT. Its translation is CASSRREGSNTEAFF.

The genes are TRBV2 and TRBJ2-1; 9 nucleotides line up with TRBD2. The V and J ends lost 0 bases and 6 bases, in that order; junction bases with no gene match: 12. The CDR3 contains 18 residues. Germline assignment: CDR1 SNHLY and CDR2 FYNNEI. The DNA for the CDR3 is TGTGCCAGCAGTGAAGCGCTGCGGGGGGGCCACCTGCGCAATGAGCAGTTCTTC. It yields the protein CASSEALRGGHLRNEQFF.

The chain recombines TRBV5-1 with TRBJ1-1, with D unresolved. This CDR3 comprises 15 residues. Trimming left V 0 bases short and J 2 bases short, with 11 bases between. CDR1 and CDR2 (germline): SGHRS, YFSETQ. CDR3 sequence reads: CASSLGVRRNTEAFF. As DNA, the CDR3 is TGCGCCAGCAGCTTGGGGGTCCGGAGAAACACTGAAGCTTTCTTT. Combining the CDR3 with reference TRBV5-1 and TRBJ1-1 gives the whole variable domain KAGVTQTPRYLIKTRGQQVTLSCSPISGHRSVSWYQQTPGQGLQFLFEYFSETQRNKGNFPGRFSGRQFSNSRSEMNVSTLELGDSALYLCASSLGVRRNTEAFFGQGTRLTVV.

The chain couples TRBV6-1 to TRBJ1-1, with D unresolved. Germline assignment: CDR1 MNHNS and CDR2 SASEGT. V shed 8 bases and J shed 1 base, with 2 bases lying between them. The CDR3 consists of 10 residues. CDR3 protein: CASQNTEAFF. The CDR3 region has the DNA TGTGCCAGCCAGAACACTGAAGCTTTCTTT.

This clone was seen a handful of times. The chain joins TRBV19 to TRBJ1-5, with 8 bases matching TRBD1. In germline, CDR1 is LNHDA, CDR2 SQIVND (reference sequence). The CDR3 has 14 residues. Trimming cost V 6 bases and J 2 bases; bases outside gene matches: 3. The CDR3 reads CASSLGQGNQPQHF. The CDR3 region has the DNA TGTGCCAGTAGCTTGGGACAGGGCAATCAGCCCCAGCATTTT.

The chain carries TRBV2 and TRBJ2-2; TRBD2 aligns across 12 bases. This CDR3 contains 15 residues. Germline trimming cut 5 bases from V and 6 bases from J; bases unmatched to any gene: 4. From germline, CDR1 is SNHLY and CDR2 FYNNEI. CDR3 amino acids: CASSRLAGESGELFF. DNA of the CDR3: TGTGCCAGCAGTAGACTAGCGGGAGAGTCCGGGGAGCTGTTTTTT.

CDR3 sequence: CASSPTGEYNEQFF. In DNA, the CDR3 is TGCGCCAGCAGCCCTACAGGCGAGTACAATGAGCAGTTCTTC. J is TRBJ2-1 and V is TRBV4-1; possibly TRBD1 for D (5 bases). The CDR3 extends over 14 amino acids. V was cut by 4 bases and J by 4 bases, with 11 bases left in between. Germline values: CDR1 MGHRA, CDR2 YSYEKL.

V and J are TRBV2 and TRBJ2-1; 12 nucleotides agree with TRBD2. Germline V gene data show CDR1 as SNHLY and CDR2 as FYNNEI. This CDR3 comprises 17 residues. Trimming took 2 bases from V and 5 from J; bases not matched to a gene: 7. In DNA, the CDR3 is TGTGCCAGCAGTGAATCGACTAGCGGGAGTATCCACAATGAGCAGTTCTTC. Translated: CASSESTSGSIHNEQFF.

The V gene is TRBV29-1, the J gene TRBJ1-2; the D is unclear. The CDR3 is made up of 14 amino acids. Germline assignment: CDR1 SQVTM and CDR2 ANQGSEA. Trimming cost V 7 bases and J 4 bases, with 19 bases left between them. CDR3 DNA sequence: TGCAGCGCAAACACTATACTTTCGGGCTATGGCTACACCTTC. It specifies CSANTILSGYGYTF.

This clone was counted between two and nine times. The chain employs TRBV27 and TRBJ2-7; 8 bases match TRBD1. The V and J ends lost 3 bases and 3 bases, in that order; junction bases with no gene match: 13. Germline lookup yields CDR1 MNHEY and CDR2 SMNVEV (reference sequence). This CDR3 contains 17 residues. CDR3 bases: TGTGCCAGCAGTTTGTCGGGACAGGTTAACTACGGCTACGAGCAGTACTTC. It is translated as CASSLSGQVNYGYEQYF.

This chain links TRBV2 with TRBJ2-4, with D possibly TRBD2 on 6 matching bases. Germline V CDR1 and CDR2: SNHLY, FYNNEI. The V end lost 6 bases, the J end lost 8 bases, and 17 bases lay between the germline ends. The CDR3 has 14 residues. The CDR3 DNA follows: TGTGCCAGCAGGGAGGGGATGGCTTACGACATTCAGTACTTC. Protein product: CASREGMAYDIQYF.

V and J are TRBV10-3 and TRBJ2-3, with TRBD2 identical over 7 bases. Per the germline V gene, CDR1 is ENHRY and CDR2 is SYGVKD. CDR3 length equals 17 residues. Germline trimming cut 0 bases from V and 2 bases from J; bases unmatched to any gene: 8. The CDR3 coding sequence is TGTGCCATCAGTGAGTCGGGAGAGGGAGGGTTCACAGATACGCAGTATTTT. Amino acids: CAISESGEGGFTDTQYF.

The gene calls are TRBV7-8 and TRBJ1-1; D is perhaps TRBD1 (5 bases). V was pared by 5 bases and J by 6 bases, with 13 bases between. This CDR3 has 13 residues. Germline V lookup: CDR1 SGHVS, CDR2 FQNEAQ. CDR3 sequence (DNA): TGTGCCAGCAGCCAGCCTGGGGCAGCTGAAGCTTTCTTT. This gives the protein CASSQPGAAEAFF.

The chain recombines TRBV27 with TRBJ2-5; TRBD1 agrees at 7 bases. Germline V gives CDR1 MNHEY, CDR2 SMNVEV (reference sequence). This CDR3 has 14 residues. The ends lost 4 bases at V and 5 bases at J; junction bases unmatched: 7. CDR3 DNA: TGTGCCAGCAGTTGGGACAGCCTCGGGGAGACCCAGTACTTC. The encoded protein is CASSWDSLGETQYF.